This TCR beta chain originates from a study of cytomegalovirus exposure and HLA in healthy donors. PCR used 60 Vbeta primers and 13 Jbeta primers. The protocol was immunoSEQ multiplex PCR, while the TCRdb copy is restricted to in-frame clones and leaves out a portion. The sample lists under 140,000 clones, about 80% seen once, with 2.5% to 3% in the top ten. Worth noting for this clone: Antigen specificity is unknown.

The CDR3 is 13 amino acids. CDR1 is MNHNY, CDR2 SVGAGI, per germline (reference sequence). V shed 0 bases and J shed 6 bases, with 9 bases lying between them. Study-wide points: Cytomegalovirus association was listed for approximately 150 TCR beta chains.

This rearrangement joins TRBV6-6 to TRBJ2-7; the D is unclear. Specimen: PBMCs. This clonotype was obtained from a woman aged 60 to 75 in good health and CMV-seropositive. The CDR3 DNA sequence: TGTGCCAGCAGTTACTCGATTAGCCGCGAGCAGTACTTC. Protein sequence: CASSYSISREQYF.